These 2 T cell receptor beta chains originate from one sample sequenced in a study of blood T cell repertoires in COVID-19. Profiling relied on immunoSEQ multiplex PCR, and the TCRdb table lists in-frame clones only, not all of them. Counted here are about 110,000 clones, 65% to 90% occurring once; the ten biggest clones make up approximately 7.9%. The sequenced sample consisted of peripheral blood. Every receptor here comes from an elderly woman with active or convalescent COVID-19.

The rearrangement uses TRBV5-1 and TRBJ2-3; 9 bases match TRBD2. V was pared by 5 bases and J by 1 base, with 5 bases of the junction left unmatched. Germline lookup yields CDR1 SGHRS and CDR2 YFSETQ. This CDR3 has 15 amino acids. CDR3 in DNA: TGCGCCAGCAGGCCTAGCGGGACGGGCACAGATACGCAGTATTTT. Amino acids: CASRPSGTGTDTQYF.

The chain couples TRBV5-6 to TRBJ2-3, with D possibly matching TRBD2 (6 bases). Trimming left V 0 bases short and J 8 bases short, with 16 bases between. The germline gives CDR1 SGHDT, CDR2 YYEEEE. CDR3 length equals 15 residues. CDR3 protein: CASSLGQVSRGTQYF. The CDR3 region has the DNA TGTGCCAGCAGCTTGGGTCAAGTTTCGCGGGGTACGCAGTATTTT.